The 24 T cell receptor beta chains in this list originate from one sample, sequenced in a study of CD8+CD57+ T cells in acquired aplastic anemia. The template for TCR beta VDJ and CDR3 sequence profiling was genomic DNA. TCRdb reanalysed the reads using MiXCR and keeps one entry per CDR3 protein. The sample has fewer than 250,000 distinct CDR3 sequences, roughly 50% seen once; the top ten hold less than 20%. Flow cytometry had shown expanded CD8+CD57+ cells in the patients chosen for sequencing. Material for sequencing was sorted CD4+, CD8+, or CD8+CD57+ T cells (not recorded which) from PBMCs. The receptors here all came from a human donor with aplastic anemia.

This clonotype appeared many times. This chain links TRBV19 with TRBJ1-6, with 8 bases matching TRBD1. The CDR3 contains 14 residues. Germline V CDR1 and CDR2: LNHDA, SQIVND (reference sequence). J was trimmed by 5 bases and V by 4 bases; bases with no gene match: 1. Here the CDR3 reads CASSTTGDNSPLHF. The DNA for the CDR3 is TGTGCCAGTAGTACGACAGGGGATAATTCACCCCTCCACTTT. Full variable domain (missing parts from reference TRBV19 and TRBJ1-6): DGGITQSPKYLFRKEGQNVTLSCEQNLNHDAMYWYRQDPGQGLRLIYYSQIVNDFQKGDIAEGYSVSREKKESFPLTVTSAQKNPTAFYLCASSTTGDNSPLHFGNGTRLTVT.

This clonotype has more than one count but fewer than ten. The V call is TRBV10-3, the J call TRBJ1-2, with TRBD1 matching 10 bases. Germline loops: CDR1 ENHRY, CDR2 SYGVKD. The CDR3 is made up of 18 amino acids. V shed 4 bases and J 2 bases; nucleotides not matched to a gene: 13. CDR3 coding DNA: TGTGCCATCAGTGGATCACCGGGACAGGGGAGTTCAAACTATGGCTACACCTTC. Encoded protein: CAISGSPGQGSSNYGYTF.

Ten or more counts support this clonotype. The genes are TRBV7-9 and TRBJ1-2; 9 bases are a match to TRBD1. J gave up 0 bases and V 5 bases, and 10 bases lay outside the gene matches. CDR1 and CDR2 from the germline V gene are SEHNR and FQNEAQ (reference sequence). This CDR3 has 17 residues. As DNA, the CDR3 is TGTGCCAGCAGCCCCCGGGACAGGGTGACCACTAACTATGGCTACACCTTC. Its protein product is CASSPRDRVTTNYGYTF.

This clonotype was seen many times. This chain connects TRBV4-1 to TRBJ2-5, with 7 bases lining up with TRBD1. CDR1 and CDR2 from the germline V gene are MGHRA and YSYEKL. With V trimmed by 2 bases and J by 9 bases, 6 bases remained unmatched. The CDR3 has 13 amino acids. Here the CDR3 DNA reads TGCGCCAGCAGCCAACGGACAGGTGGATCCCAGTACTTC. As protein: CASSQRTGGSQYF.

This clonotype was picked up a small number of times. V usage is TRBV5-6 and J usage is TRBJ1-5; 8 nucleotides match TRBD1. The CDR3 covers 17 residues. Germline V gene data show CDR1 as SGHDT and CDR2 as YYEEEE. With 2 bases clipped from V and 4 bases from J, the junction kept 11 bases outside the gene matches. CDR3 in amino acids: CASSFRTPTGANQPQHF. The CDR3 region has the DNA TGTGCCAGCAGCTTCAGAACACCGACAGGGGCGAATCAGCCCCAGCATTTT.

The V gene is TRBV20-1, the J gene TRBJ1-4, with a possible D match to TRBD1 (6 bases). The V and J ends lost 2 bases and 7 bases respectively, with 17 bases between them. CDR1 is DFQATT and CDR2 is SNEGSKA in the germline V gene (reference sequence). This CDR3 spans 15 amino acids. DNA for the CDR3: TGCAGTGCTAGATGGGCACAGGGTCGTTCTGAAAAACTGTTTTTT. It translates to CSARWAQGRSEKLFF.

The chain joins TRBV10-3 to TRBJ2-1; D might be TRBD2 (6 bases). Germline CDR1 ENHRY, CDR2 SYGVKD. Trimming pared 8 bases from V and 9 bases from J, leaving 20 bases between. This CDR3 is 14 amino acids long. The CDR3 region is CAIGEAGQVGEQFF. The CDR3 nucleotides are TGTGCCATCGGCGAAGCGGGCCAGGTCGGTGAGCAGTTCTTC.

This chain connects TRBV2 to TRBJ1-1, with TRBD1 matching 11 bases. With V trimmed by 9 bases and J by 5 bases, 5 bases remained unmatched. Germline V lookup: CDR1 SNHLY, CDR2 FYNNEI. This CDR3 has 13 amino acids. This CDR3 is CARPGQGGTEAFF. For the CDR3, the DNA is TGTGCCAGGCCGGGACAGGGGGGGACTGAAGCTTTCTTT.

This chain connects TRBV19 to TRBJ2-7, with D possibly matching TRBD1 (7 bases). Trimming pared 9 bases from V and 6 bases from J, leaving 15 bases between. The CDR3 consists of 12 residues. Per the germline V gene, CDR1 is LNHDA and CDR2 is SQIVND (reference sequence). CDR3 sequence reads: CASSQGGGEQYF. CDR3 coding DNA: TGTGCCAGCAGCCAGGGGGGTGGCGAGCAGTACTTC.

The chain combines TRBV7-6 with TRBJ1-1; no clear D gene. The CDR3 runs to 15 residues. The V and J ends lost 5 bases and 3 bases respectively, with 16 bases between them. Germline V gene data show CDR1 as SGHVS and CDR2 as FNYEAQ. CDR3 region: CASSQDLGSDTEAFF. The DNA for the CDR3 is TGTGCCAGCAGCCAAGATTTAGGGTCGGACACTGAAGCTTTCTTT.

This clonotype has a count of ten or more. The gene calls are TRBV12-3 or TRBV12-4 and TRBJ1-2, with D perhaps matching TRBD1 (5 bases). Trimming took 7 bases from V and 7 from J, leaving 16 bases between them. There are 13 residues in the CDR3. CDR3 bases: TGTGCCAGCACCGCTACTCAGGGACCTGGCTACACCTTC. Amino acid sequence: CASTATQGPGYTF.

This clonotype was detected ten times or more. The rearrangement joins TRBV7-9 to TRBJ1-2, with D perhaps matching TRBD1 (5 bases). The germline V gene encodes CDR1 SEHNR and CDR2 FQNEAQ (reference sequence). This CDR3 contains 17 residues. V lost 2 bases, J lost 0 bases, and 16 bases lay in between. This CDR3 reads CASSLTGRDASNYGYTF. CDR3 coding DNA: TGTGCCAGCAGCTTAACCGGCCGGGACGCCTCTAACTATGGCTACACCTTC. Using reference TRBV7-9 and TRBJ1-2 for the parts outside the CDR3, the full variable domain is DTGVSQNPRHKITKRGQNVTFRCDPISEHNRLYWYRQTLGQGPEFLTYFQNEAQLEKSRLLSDRFSAERPKGSFSTLEIQRTEQGDSAMYLCASSLTGRDASNYGYTFGSGTRLTVV.

Worth noting for this clonotype: One junction end disagrees with the germline gene, perhaps due to a read error. The J gene is TRBJ2-3, the V gene TRBV7-9; a possible D gene is TRBD2 (5 bases). The CDR3 spans 17 residues. The germline V gene encodes CDR1 SEHNR and CDR2 FQNEAQ (reference sequence). The DNA of the CDR3 is TGTGCCAGCGGCTTAGTTGAGGGCCCCAAGCGCACAGATACGCAGTATTTT. Its protein product is CASGLVEGPKRTDTQYF.

J is TRBJ2-3 and V is TRBV10-3, with a tentative D call TRBD2 (6 bases). The germline gives CDR1 ENHRY, CDR2 SYGVKD. The CDR3 is 13 residues long. V was trimmed by 4 bases and J by 4 bases, leaving 9 bases between them. In DNA form, the CDR3 reads TGTGCCATCAGTGGGGGGGAAGCAGATACGCAGTATTTT. It yields the protein CAISGGEADTQYF.

This clonotype came up a few times. The chain recombines TRBV15 with TRBJ1-2; D may be TRBD1 (6 bases). Germline CDR1 reads LNHNV; CDR2 reads YYDKDF (reference sequence). V shed 3 bases and J shed 4 bases, with 9 bases lying between them. The CDR3 covers 13 residues. The CDR3 DNA is TGTGCCACCAGCAGCCCGACAGGCTATGGCTACACCTTC. This gives the protein CATSSPTGYGYTF.

Details on this clonotype: This may be a read error, as it is one base from a much larger clone. The chain is built from TRBV7-6 and TRBJ1-3; TRBD1 is a possible D gene (6 bases). Trimming took 0 bases from V and 2 from J, leaving 14 bases between them. This CDR3 is 17 amino acids long. CDR1 is SGHVS, CDR2 FNYEAQ, per germline. The DNA for the CDR3 is TGTGCCAGCAGCTTAGCGGGGGGCATTAGCCCTGGAAACACCATATATTTT. The encoded protein is CASSLAGGISPGNTIYF. The full variable domain, completed using reference TRBV7-6 and TRBJ1-3, is GAGVSQSPRYKVTKRGQDVALRCDPISGHVSLYWYRQALGQGPEFLTYFNYEAQQDKSGLPNDRFSAERPEGSISTLTIQRTEQRDSAMYRCASSLAGGISPGNTIYFGEGSWLTVV.

Ten or more counts support this clonotype. The chain uses TRBV11-2 and TRBJ1-1; tentative D call: TRBD1 (5 bases). CDR3 size: 19 residues. V lost 8 bases, J lost 0 bases, and 28 bases lay in between. Germline values: CDR1 SGHAT, CDR2 FQNNGV. The CDR3 here is CASGDPTAPLEVMNTEAFF. In DNA, the CDR3 is TGTGCCAGCGGGGACCCAACAGCCCCATTAGAGGTGATGAACACTGAAGCTTTCTTT.

A single count supports this clonotype. A much larger clone differs from this one at a single base, so this may be a read error. The genes are TRBV5-1 and TRBJ1-6, with D possibly matching TRBD1 (5 bases). The CDR3 is 15 residues long. V was cut by 4 bases and J by 3 bases, with 11 bases left in between. CDR1 is SGHRS and CDR2 is YFSETQ in the germline V gene. CDR3 amino acids: CASSQTRGYNSPLHF. The CDR3 nucleotides are TGCGCCAGCAGCCAGACAAGGGGCTATAATTCACCCCTCCACTTT.

V and J are TRBV5-1 and TRBJ2-5; 8 bases are shared with TRBD2. J was trimmed by 1 base and V by 0 bases; bases with no gene match: 2. This CDR3 comprises 15 residues. Germline CDR1 and CDR2: SGHRS and YFSETQ. The CDR3 DNA reads TGCGCCAGCAGCTTGGCCGGGGGGGGCCAAGAGACCCAGTACTTC. Its translation is CASSLAGGGQETQYF.

Turning to this clonotype: It may be a read error: a sequence one base away is much more abundant. The chain links TRBV7-9 to TRBJ2-1; 9 bases fit TRBD2. The junction had 20 bases not matched to a gene; V was cut back by 5 bases and J by 6 bases. Per germline, CDR1 SEHNR and CDR2 FQNEAQ (reference sequence). The CDR3 sequence is 19 residues long. The CDR3 region is CASSHRERIGGGEANEQFF. CDR3 DNA sequence: TGTGCCAGCAGCCATAGAGAGCGGATAGGCGGGGGGGAGGCCAATGAGCAGTTCTTC.

This clonotype was seen a single time. The chain has TRBV6-6 and TRBJ2-2; TRBD2 agrees at 7 bases. The CDR3 totals 16 residues. CDR1 and CDR2 from the germline V gene are MNHNY and SVGAGI (reference sequence). V was clipped by 0 bases and J by 6 bases; unmatched bases: 7. The CDR3 DNA reads TGTGCCAGCAGTTACTCGGGGCGGGGGACGGCCGGGGAGCTGTTTTTT. This encodes CASSYSGRGTAGELFF.

As regards this clonotype: A clone one base away is much larger, so this may be a read error. The CDR3 sequence: CASSGVTDTQYF. CDR3 in DNA: TGTGCCAGTAGCGGGGTCACAGATACGCAGTATTTT. This chain links TRBV6-5 with TRBJ2-3; 8 bases are shared with TRBD2. Trimming took 9 bases from V and 2 from J; bases not matched to a gene: 1. Germline V CDR1 and CDR2: MNHEY, SVGAGI. CDR3 length equals 12 residues.

This clonotype was recorded at least ten times. The chain combines TRBV5-1 with TRBJ1-5; a weak D match, TRBD1 (5 bases). Trimming took off 0 bases at V and 4 bases at J, with 11 bases between the two ends. This CDR3 is 15 amino acids long. Looked up from germline, CDR1 is SGHRS and CDR2 is YFSETQ. CDR3 amino acids: CASSLAAGGNQPQHF. DNA for the CDR3: TGCGCCAGCAGCTTGGCGGCGGGGGGTAATCAGCCCCAGCATTTT.

The chain joins TRBV7-6 to TRBJ2-3, with TRBD2 identical over 9 bases. J was trimmed by 5 bases and V by 4 bases; bases with no gene match: 16. Germline CDR1 and CDR2: SGHVS and FNYEAQ. This CDR3 has 18 residues. Here the CDR3 reads CASSSAGVGGGAGDTQYF. The DNA for the CDR3 is TGTGCCAGCAGCTCAGCAGGGGTAGGCGGGGGGGCTGGAGATACGCAGTATTTT.